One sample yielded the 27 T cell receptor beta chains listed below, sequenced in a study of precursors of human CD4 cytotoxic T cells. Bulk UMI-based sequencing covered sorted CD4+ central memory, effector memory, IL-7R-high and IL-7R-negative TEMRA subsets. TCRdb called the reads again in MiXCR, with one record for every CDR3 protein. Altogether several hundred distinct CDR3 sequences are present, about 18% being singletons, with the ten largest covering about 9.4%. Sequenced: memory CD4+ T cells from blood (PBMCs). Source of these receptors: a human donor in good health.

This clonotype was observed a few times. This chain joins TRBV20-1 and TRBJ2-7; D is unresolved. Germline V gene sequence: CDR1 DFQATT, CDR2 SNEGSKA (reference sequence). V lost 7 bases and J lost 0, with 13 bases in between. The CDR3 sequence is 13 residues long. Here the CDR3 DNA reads TGCAGTGTCGGAGATCTTAGCTCCTACGAGCAGTACTTC. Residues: CSVGDLSSYEQYF.

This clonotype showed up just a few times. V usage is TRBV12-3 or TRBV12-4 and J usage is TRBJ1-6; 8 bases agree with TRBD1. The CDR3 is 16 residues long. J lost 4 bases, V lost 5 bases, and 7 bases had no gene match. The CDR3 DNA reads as TGTGCCAGCAGTGTCGGACAGGGATCGTATAATTCACCCCTCCACTTT. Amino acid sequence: CASSVGQGSYNSPLHF.

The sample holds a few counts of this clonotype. This CDR3 reads CASSRTGAGIYEQYF. The CDR3 DNA sequence: TGTGCCAGCAGCCGAACAGGGGCAGGGATCTACGAGCAGTACTTC. The chain couples TRBV3-1 to TRBJ2-7; TRBD1 aligns across 7 bases. The length of the CDR3 is 15 residues. V lost 4 bases, J lost 3 bases, and 9 bases stayed unmatched. Germline values: CDR1 LGHDT, CDR2 YNNKEL (reference sequence).

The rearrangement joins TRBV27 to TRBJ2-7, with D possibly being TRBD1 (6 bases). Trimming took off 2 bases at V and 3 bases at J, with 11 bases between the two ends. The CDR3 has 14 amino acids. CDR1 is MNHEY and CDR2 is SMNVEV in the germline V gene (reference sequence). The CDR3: CASSLIGRGYEQYF. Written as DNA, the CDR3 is TGTGCCAGCAGTTTAATAGGCAGGGGCTACGAGCAGTACTTC.

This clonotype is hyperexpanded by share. CDR3: CASSKGAYEQYF. The CDR3 DNA reads as TGTGCCAGCAGCAAAGGCGCCTACGAGCAGTACTTC. The chain combines TRBV21-1 with TRBJ2-7. TRBV21-1 is labeled a pseudogene. This CDR3 contains 12 residues.

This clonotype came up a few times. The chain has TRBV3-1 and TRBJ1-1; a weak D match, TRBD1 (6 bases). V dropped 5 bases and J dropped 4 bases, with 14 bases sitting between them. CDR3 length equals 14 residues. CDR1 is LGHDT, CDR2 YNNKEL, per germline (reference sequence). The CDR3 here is CASSSDSRRTEAFF. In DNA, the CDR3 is TGTGCCAGCAGCTCGGACAGCCGGCGCACTGAAGCTTTCTTT.

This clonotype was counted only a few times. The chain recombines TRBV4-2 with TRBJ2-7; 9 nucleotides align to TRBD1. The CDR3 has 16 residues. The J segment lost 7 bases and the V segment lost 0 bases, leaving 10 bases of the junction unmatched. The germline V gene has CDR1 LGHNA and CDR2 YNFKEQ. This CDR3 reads CASSQEYGTGRVEQYF. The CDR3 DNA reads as TGTGCCAGCAGCCAAGAGTACGGGACAGGGAGAGTGGAGCAGTACTTC.

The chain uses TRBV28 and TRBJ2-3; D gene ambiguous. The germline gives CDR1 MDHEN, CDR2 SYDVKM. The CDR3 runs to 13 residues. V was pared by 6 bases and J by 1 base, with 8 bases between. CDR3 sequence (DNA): TGTGCCAGCAGCCAAGGCGGCACAGATACGCAGTATTTT. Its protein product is CASSQGGTDTQYF.

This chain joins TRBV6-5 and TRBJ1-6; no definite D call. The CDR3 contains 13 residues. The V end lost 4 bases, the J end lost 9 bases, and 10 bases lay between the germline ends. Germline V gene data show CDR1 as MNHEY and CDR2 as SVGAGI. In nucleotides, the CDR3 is TGTGCCAGCAGTTCCTCGATCCTTTCACCCCTCCACTTT. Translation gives CASSSSILSPLHF.

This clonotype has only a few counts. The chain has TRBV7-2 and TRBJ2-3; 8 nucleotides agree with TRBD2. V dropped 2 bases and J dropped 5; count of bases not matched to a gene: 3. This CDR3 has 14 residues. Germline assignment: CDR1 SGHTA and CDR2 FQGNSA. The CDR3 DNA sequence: TGTGCCAGCAGCTTAATCCTAGCGGGAGATACGCAGTATTTT. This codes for CASSLILAGDTQYF.

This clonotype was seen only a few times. CDR3 nucleotide sequence: TGCAGTGCAGGGCCGAATGAGCAGTTCTTC. Amino acids: CSAGPNEQFF. The chain combines TRBV20-1 with TRBJ2-1, with D hard to call. The length of the CDR3 is 10 residues. Trimming stripped 6 bases from V and 7 bases from J, with 7 bases between. From germline, CDR1 is DFQATT and CDR2 SNEGSKA (reference sequence).

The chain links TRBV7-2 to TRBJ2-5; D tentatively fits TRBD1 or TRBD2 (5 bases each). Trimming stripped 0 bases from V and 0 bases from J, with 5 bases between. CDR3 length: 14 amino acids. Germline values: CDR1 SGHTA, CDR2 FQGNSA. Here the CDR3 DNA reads TGTGCCAGCAGCTTAGCGGGACACCAAGAGACCCAGTACTTC. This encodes CASSLAGHQETQYF.

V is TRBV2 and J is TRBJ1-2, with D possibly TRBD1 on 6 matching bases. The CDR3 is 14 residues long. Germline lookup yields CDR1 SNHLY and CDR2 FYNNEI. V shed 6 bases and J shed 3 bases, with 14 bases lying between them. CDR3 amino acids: CASRHREGDYGYTF. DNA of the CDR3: TGTGCCAGCAGGCACAGGGAAGGGGACTATGGCTACACCTTC.

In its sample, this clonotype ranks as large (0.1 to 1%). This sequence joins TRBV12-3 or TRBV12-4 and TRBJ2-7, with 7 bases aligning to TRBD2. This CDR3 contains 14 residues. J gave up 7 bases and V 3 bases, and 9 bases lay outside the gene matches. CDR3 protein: CASSFTGTTSEQYF. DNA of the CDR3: TGTGCCAGCAGTTTCACCGGGACTACGTCAGAGCAGTACTTC.

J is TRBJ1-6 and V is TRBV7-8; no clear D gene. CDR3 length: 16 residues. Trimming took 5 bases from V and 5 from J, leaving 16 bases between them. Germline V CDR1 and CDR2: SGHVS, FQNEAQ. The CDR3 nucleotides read TGTGCCAGCAGCCCGCGCTCGGCTGGGCATAATTCACCCCTCCACTTT. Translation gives CASSPRSAGHNSPLHF.

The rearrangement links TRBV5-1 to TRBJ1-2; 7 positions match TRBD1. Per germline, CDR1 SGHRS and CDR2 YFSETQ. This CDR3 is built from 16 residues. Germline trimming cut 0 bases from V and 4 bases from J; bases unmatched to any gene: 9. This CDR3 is CASSLEVGGQSYGYTF. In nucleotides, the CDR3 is TGCGCCAGCAGCTTGGAAGTAGGGGGACAGAGCTATGGCTACACCTTC.

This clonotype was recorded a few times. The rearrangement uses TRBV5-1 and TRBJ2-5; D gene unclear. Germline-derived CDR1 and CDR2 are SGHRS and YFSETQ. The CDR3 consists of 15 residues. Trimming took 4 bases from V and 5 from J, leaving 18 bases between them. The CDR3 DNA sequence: TGCGCCAGCAGCCAGGACGGACGAAAGGCGGAGACCCAGTACTTC. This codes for CASSQDGRKAETQYF.

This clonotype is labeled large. CDR3 sequence: CATRGAQETQYF. DNA for the CDR3: TGTGCCACCAGAGGGGCCCAAGAGACCCAGTACTTC. The chain joins TRBV24-1 to TRBJ2-5, with D perhaps TRBD1 (5 bases). V gave up 7 bases and J gave up 1 base, with 6 bases separating them. The CDR3 is 12 amino acids. Germline-derived CDR1 and CDR2 are KGHDR and SFDVKD.

The CDR3 bases are TGCGCCAGTGGGCCGGGCAGCCACTATGGCTACACCTTC. Its protein product is CASGPGSHYGYTF. This chain connects TRBV5-1 to TRBJ1-2; D call uncertain. The germline V gene has CDR1 SGHRS and CDR2 YFSETQ. V was clipped by 8 bases and J by 3 bases, with 14 bases between them. This CDR3 has 13 amino acids.

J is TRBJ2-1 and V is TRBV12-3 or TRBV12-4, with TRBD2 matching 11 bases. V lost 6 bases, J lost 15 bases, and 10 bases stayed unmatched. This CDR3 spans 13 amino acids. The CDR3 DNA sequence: TGTGCCAGCAGCCGGGTGACTAGCGGGAAGACGTTCTTC. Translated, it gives CASSRVTSGKTFF.

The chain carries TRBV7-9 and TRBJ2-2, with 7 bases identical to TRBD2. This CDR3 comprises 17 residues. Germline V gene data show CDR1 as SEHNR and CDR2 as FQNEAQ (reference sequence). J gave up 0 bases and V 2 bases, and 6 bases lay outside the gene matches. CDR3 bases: TGTGCCAGCAGCTTAAGCGCGCTAGCGGCGAACACCGGGGAGCTGTTTTTT. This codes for CASSLSALAANTGELFF.

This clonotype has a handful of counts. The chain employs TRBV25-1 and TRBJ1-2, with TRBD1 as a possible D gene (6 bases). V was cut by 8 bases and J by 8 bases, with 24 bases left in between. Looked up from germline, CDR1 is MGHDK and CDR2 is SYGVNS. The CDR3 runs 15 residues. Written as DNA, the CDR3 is TGTGCCAGCTCTGCGCCTGACAGTAGGGGGTCGGGCTACACCTTC. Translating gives CASSAPDSRGSGYTF.

The CDR3 DNA sequence: TGTGCCATCAGTTCACTAGACGAGCAGTACTTC. This sequence encodes CAISSLDEQYF. V and J are TRBV10-3 and TRBJ2-7, with a possible D match to TRBD2 (5 bases). This CDR3 has 11 residues. The ends were cut back, 5 bases at V and 5 bases at J, with 7 bases in the middle. Germline V gives CDR1 ENHRY, CDR2 SYGVKD.

The CDR3 nucleotides are TGTGCCAGTGGGGGCACCGGGACAGGGAGGTCCGAGCAGTACTTC. This translates into CASGGTGTGRSEQYF. The chain carries TRBV19 and TRBJ2-7, with 9 nucleotides matching TRBD1. CDR3 size: 15 residues. Germline CDR1 reads LNHDA; CDR2 reads SQIVND (reference sequence). After removal of 8 bases from V and 6 bases from J, the junction contained 14 bases not matched to a gene.

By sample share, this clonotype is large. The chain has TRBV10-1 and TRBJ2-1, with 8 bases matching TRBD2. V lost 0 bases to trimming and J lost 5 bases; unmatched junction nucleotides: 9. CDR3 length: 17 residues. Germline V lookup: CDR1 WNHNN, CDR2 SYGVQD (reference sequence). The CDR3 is CASSESSRAGGDNEQFF. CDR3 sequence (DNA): TGCGCCAGCAGTGAGTCGAGCCGGGCGGGGGGAGACAATGAGCAGTTCTTC.

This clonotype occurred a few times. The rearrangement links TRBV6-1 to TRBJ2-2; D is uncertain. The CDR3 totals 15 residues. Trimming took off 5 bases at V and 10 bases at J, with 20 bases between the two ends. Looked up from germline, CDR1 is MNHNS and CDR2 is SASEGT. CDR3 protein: CASSQSAVLLLELFF. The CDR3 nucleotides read TGTGCCAGCAGTCAGAGCGCCGTCCTGCTTCTGGAGCTGTTTTTT.

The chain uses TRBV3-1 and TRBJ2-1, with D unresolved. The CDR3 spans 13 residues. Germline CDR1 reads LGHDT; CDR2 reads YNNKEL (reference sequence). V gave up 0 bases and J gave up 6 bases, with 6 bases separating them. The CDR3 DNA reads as TGTGCCAGCAGCCAAGATCGTCTCAATGAGCAGTTCTTC. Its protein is CASSQDRLNEQFF.